A selection of T cell receptor beta chains follows, all from one sample in a study of T cell repertoires in cytomegalovirus infection. In TCRdb, the reads were re-called with MiXCR into one record per CDR3 protein. The sample lists more than 200,000 distinct CDR3 sequences, roughly 9% occurring once. Sequenced material: PBMCs. The receptors originated from a human donor in good health (CMV status not recorded). Some clones in this sample may be carry-over from other donors' samples. Both conserved end residues are part of each CDR3. The order of the fields is CDR3 DNA, CDR3 protein, V gene, clone size, J gene, D gene. The D gene is left open where the match is weak. Size values are once, few and many counts, or a class for expanded clones, and some rows have none.

CDR3nt: TGCAGTGCTAAGGCATCGGGACAGGGAGGCTCACCCCTCCACTTT
CDR3aa: CSAKASGQGGSPLHF
v_gene: TRBV20-1
abundance: many
j_gene: TRBJ1-6
d_gene: TRBD1

CDR3nt: TGTGCCAGCAGCGTAACTCTTGGACTAGCGGGAGGAACATACGGGGAGCTGTTTTTT
CDR3aa: CASSVTLGLAGGTYGELFF
v_gene: TRBV9
abundance: many
j_gene: TRBJ2-2
d_gene: TRBD2

CDR3nt: TGTGCCAGCGGGTCCACCGGGGAGCTGTTTTTT
CDR3aa: CASGSTGELFF
v_gene: TRBV28
abundance: NA
j_gene: TRBJ2-2
d_gene: NA

CDR3nt: TGTGCCAGCAGCGCCCCGGGACTAGCGGGGGGGGAGCAGTTCTTC
CDR3aa: CASSAPGLAGGEQFF
v_gene: TRBV11-2
abundance: NA
j_gene: TRBJ2-1
d_gene: TRBD2

CDR3nt: TGTGCCAGCAGTTTGGACAGGCCCGGGGAGCAGTTCTTC
CDR3aa: CASSLDRPGEQFF
v_gene: TRBV28
abundance: many
j_gene: TRBJ2-1
d_gene: TRBD1

CDR3nt: TGCAGTGCTAGAGTACAGGGTTCCCCCACAGATACGCAGTATTTT
CDR3aa: CSARVQGSPTDTQYF
v_gene: TRBV20-1
abundance: NA
j_gene: TRBJ2-3
d_gene: NA

CDR3nt: TGTGCCAGCAGCTTAGAAATCGGGACTGAAGCTTTCTTT
CDR3aa: CASSLEIGTEAFF
v_gene: TRBV7-2
abundance: many
j_gene: TRBJ1-1
d_gene: NA

CDR3nt: TGTGCCAGCAGCCTGGGACCTTTCACCGGGGAGCTGTTTTTT
CDR3aa: CASSLGPFTGELFF
v_gene: TRBV7-3
abundance: many
j_gene: TRBJ2-2
d_gene: NA

CDR3nt: TGTGCCAGCAGCTTGCCCCCGCGGGCAGATACGCAGTATTTT
CDR3aa: CASSLPPRADTQYF
v_gene: TRBV6-2/TRBV6-3
abundance: many
j_gene: TRBJ2-3
d_gene: NA

CDR3nt: TGTGCCAGCAGAGGACAGGCTCTCGCCTATGGCTACACCTTC
CDR3aa: CASRGQALAYGYTF
v_gene: TRBV12-3/TRBV12-4
abundance: NA
j_gene: TRBJ1-2
d_gene: TRBD1

CDR3nt: TGTGCCAGCAGTTTAGTACGGACAGCAGCCTACAATGAGCAGTTCTTC
CDR3aa: CASSLVRTAAYNEQFF
v_gene: TRBV12-3/TRBV12-4
abundance: many
j_gene: TRBJ2-1
d_gene: NA

CDR3nt: TGTGCCAGCAGCTTCTATACGGCTACCGGGGAGCTGTTTTTT
CDR3aa: CASSFYTATGELFF
v_gene: TRBV7-2
abundance: many
j_gene: TRBJ2-2
d_gene: NA

CDR3nt: TGTGCCAGCAGCTTAGTTTGGGGGACTGGTATGAACACTGAAGCTTTCTTT
CDR3aa: CASSLVWGTGMNTEAFF
v_gene: TRBV7-2
abundance: many
j_gene: TRBJ1-1
d_gene: NA

CDR3nt: TGTGCCAGCAGCTTAGCGGGAGGGCCCTACGAGCAGTACTTC
CDR3aa: CASSLAGGPYEQYF
v_gene: TRBV7-2
abundance: many
j_gene: TRBJ2-7
d_gene: TRBD2

CDR3nt: TGTGCCAGCAGTTACGCAGGGAATACCTACGAGCAGTACTTC
CDR3aa: CASSYAGNTYEQYF
v_gene: TRBV6-2/TRBV6-3
abundance: NA
j_gene: TRBJ2-7
d_gene: NA

CDR3nt: TGTGCCAGCAGTTTATACGTTGGGGCAGGGTCTCAGCCCCAGCATTTT
CDR3aa: CASSLYVGAGSQPQHF
v_gene: TRBV28
abundance: NA
j_gene: TRBJ1-5
d_gene: NA

CDR3nt: TGTGCCAGCAGCTTAGTCGGCTCGACATACGAAGCTTTCTTT
CDR3aa: CASSLVGSTYEAFF
v_gene: TRBV7-2
abundance: many
j_gene: TRBJ1-1
d_gene: NA

CDR3nt: TGTGCCAGCAGCTCAAACCCGGGGACAGGGATCAATGAGCAGTTCTTC
CDR3aa: CASSSNPGTGINEQFF
v_gene: TRBV7-6
abundance: many
j_gene: TRBJ2-1
d_gene: TRBD1

CDR3nt: TGTGCCAGCAGCTTAGCCGACAGATTTAATGAAAAACTGTTTTTT
CDR3aa: CASSLADRFNEKLFF
v_gene: TRBV7-9
abundance: NA
j_gene: TRBJ1-4
d_gene: NA

CDR3nt: TGCAGTGCTGGTCTAGCGGGGCTAAACAATGAGCAGTTCTTC
CDR3aa: CSAGLAGLNNEQFF
v_gene: TRBV20-1
abundance: few
j_gene: TRBJ2-1
d_gene: TRBD2

CDR3nt: TGTGCCAGCAGCAGCCGACGCCTTGTCCAAGAGACCCAGTACTTC
CDR3aa: CASSSRRLVQETQYF
v_gene: TRBV7-2
abundance: many
j_gene: TRBJ2-5
d_gene: NA

CDR3nt: TGTGCCAGCGCCTGGACAGGAAGCAATCAGCCCCAGCATTTT
CDR3aa: CASAWTGSNQPQHF
v_gene: TRBV2
abundance: few
j_gene: TRBJ1-5
d_gene: TRBD1

CDR3nt: TGTGCCAGCTCCTATTCCGACAGGGGAAACTATGGCTACACCTTC
CDR3aa: CASSYSDRGNYGYTF
v_gene: TRBV13
abundance: many
j_gene: TRBJ1-2
d_gene: TRBD1

CDR3nt: TGTGCCAGCAGCTTAGGGTCAGCTAATAATTCACCCCTCCACTTT
CDR3aa: CASSLGSANNSPLHF
v_gene: TRBV7-2
abundance: many
j_gene: TRBJ1-6
d_gene: NA

CDR3nt: TGTGCCAGCTCACCACCCGATCCGGTAACCTACGAGCAGTACTTC
CDR3aa: CASSPPDPVTYEQYF
v_gene: TRBV18
abundance: few
j_gene: TRBJ2-7
d_gene: NA

CDR3nt: TGTGCCAGCAGTTACCGCTATAGCGAGATCTATCTGTACGAGCAGTACTTC
CDR3aa: CASSYRYSEIYLYEQYF
v_gene: TRBV6-2/TRBV6-3
abundance: many
j_gene: TRBJ2-7
d_gene: NA

CDR3nt: TGTGCCAGCAGCTCCGCGGCCCTAGCGGGGGGCGGCACAGATACGCAGTATTTT
CDR3aa: CASSSAALAGGGTDTQYF
v_gene: TRBV7-9
abundance: many
j_gene: TRBJ2-3
d_gene: TRBD2

CDR3nt: TGTGCCAGCAGTTTGACAGCCATGAACACTGAAGCTTTCTTT
CDR3aa: CASSLTAMNTEAFF
v_gene: TRBV12-3/TRBV12-4
abundance: many
j_gene: TRBJ1-1
d_gene: NA

CDR3nt: TGTGCCAGCAGCTTAGGAGCTTATAGCAATCAGCCCCAGCATTTT
CDR3aa: CASSLGAYSNQPQHF
v_gene: TRBV7-2
abundance: many
j_gene: TRBJ1-5
d_gene: NA

CDR3nt: TGTGCCAGCACCAGCACAGGGGGCCGGTGGGACACTGAAGCTTTCTTT
CDR3aa: CASTSTGGRWDTEAFF
v_gene: TRBV12-3/TRBV12-4
abundance: few
j_gene: TRBJ1-1
d_gene: TRBD1

CDR3nt: TGCGCCAGCAGTTCCAAGTCTGGGGCCAACGTCCTGACTTTC
CDR3aa: CASSSKSGANVLTF
v_gene: TRBV10-2
abundance: NA
j_gene: TRBJ2-6
d_gene: NA

CDR3nt: TGCAGTGCGAAGGAGGGGGGGAATGAGCAGTTCTTC
CDR3aa: CSAKEGGNEQFF
v_gene: TRBV20-1
abundance: many
j_gene: TRBJ2-1
d_gene: NA

CDR3nt: TGTGCCAGCAGGGTTACCCAGAGTACCGGGGAGCTGTTTTTT
CDR3aa: CASRVTQSTGELFF
v_gene: TRBV6-2/TRBV6-3
abundance: many
j_gene: TRBJ2-2
d_gene: NA

CDR3nt: TGTGCCAGCAGTGTATCGGGGGTCGGGGTGGGTGAAGCTTTCTTT
CDR3aa: CASSVSGVGVGEAFF
v_gene: TRBV28
abundance: few
j_gene: TRBJ1-1
d_gene: NA

CDR3nt: TGTGCCAGCAGCCCCATACAGGCCTCGTCACCCCTCCACTTT
CDR3aa: CASSPIQASSPLHF
v_gene: TRBV7-2
abundance: many
j_gene: TRBJ1-6
d_gene: NA

CDR3nt: TGTGCCAGCAGCCAAGGAGAGGGGGCGGTCTACGAGCAGTACTTC
CDR3aa: CASSQGEGAVYEQYF
v_gene: TRBV4-2
abundance: few
j_gene: TRBJ2-7
d_gene: TRBD1

CDR3nt: TGTGCCAGCAGTCCTCTAGCGCCTTACGAGCAGTACTTC
CDR3aa: CASSPLAPYEQYF
v_gene: TRBV7-2
abundance: many
j_gene: TRBJ2-7
d_gene: NA

CDR3nt: TGTGCCAGCAGCCCTAGGCCTCGGGCGGGGGGGCTGGGGGAGCAGTACTTC
CDR3aa: CASSPRPRAGGLGEQYF
v_gene: TRBV7-2
abundance: many
j_gene: TRBJ2-7
d_gene: TRBD2

CDR3nt: TGTGCCAGCAGCTTATATCAAATCGGGGGGGTGAGTGGCTACACCTTC
CDR3aa: CASSLYQIGGVSGYTF
v_gene: TRBV7-2
abundance: many
j_gene: TRBJ1-2
d_gene: NA

CDR3nt: TGCAGTGCTGTTCGACTAGCGGGGGGGCCTGGAGATACGCAGTATTTT
CDR3aa: CSAVRLAGGPGDTQYF
v_gene: TRBV20-1
abundance: few
j_gene: TRBJ2-3
d_gene: TRBD2

CDR3nt: TGTGCCAGCAGTCCTGCCGGGACGCTCAATTCACCCCTCCACTTT
CDR3aa: CASSPAGTLNSPLHF
v_gene: TRBV12-3/TRBV12-4
abundance: many
j_gene: TRBJ1-6
d_gene: NA

CDR3nt: TGTGCCAGCACCCTAGCAGCTAGCACAGATACGCAGTATTTT
CDR3aa: CASTLAASTDTQYF
v_gene: TRBV7-6
abundance: many
j_gene: TRBJ2-3
d_gene: NA

CDR3nt: TGTGCCAGCAGCCTTACGACAGGGTCGAACACTGAAGCTTTCTTT
CDR3aa: CASSLTTGSNTEAFF
v_gene: TRBV7-6
abundance: many
j_gene: TRBJ1-1
d_gene: TRBD1

CDR3nt: TGTGCCAGCAGCTTAGGCGGTAGCGGGGGGGCCAGGGAGACCCAGTACTTC
CDR3aa: CASSLGGSGGARETQYF
v_gene: TRBV7-2
abundance: many
j_gene: TRBJ2-5
d_gene: TRBD2

CDR3nt: TGTGCCAGCAGCTTAGATCCAGGGGCAGATACGCAGTATTTT
CDR3aa: CASSLDPGADTQYF
v_gene: TRBV11-2
abundance: NA
j_gene: TRBJ2-3
d_gene: NA